The 10 T cell receptor beta chains presented below share a single source sample, sequenced in a study of T cells in Graves' hyperthyroidism and ophthalmopathy. Amplified TCR beta CDR3 regions derived from RNA transcripts. TCR CDR3 underwent first-round RT-PCR with the HTBI primer set. From the multiplex PCR reads, TCRdb called clonotypes with MiXCR, one entry per CDR3 protein. The sample contains 270,000 or so distinct CDR3 sequences, 13% to 15% of which appear only once. Input material: blood. The receptors stem from a woman between 50 and 59 years old with Graves' hyperthyroidism that later progressed to Graves' ophthalmopathy.

The CDR3 protein is CASSLPENQYF. The CDR3 coding sequence is TGTGCCAGCAGCCTACCAGAAAACCAATACTTC. V usage is TRBV5-8 and J usage is TRBJ2-5; D gene unclear. V was pared by 4 bases and J by 14 bases, with 15 bases between. Germline CDR1 is SGHTS and CDR2 is YDEGEE. The CDR3 has 11 amino acids. Full variable domain (remainder filled in from reference TRBV5-8 and TRBJ2-5): EAGVTQSPTHLIKTRGQQATLRCSPISGHTSVYWYQQALGLGLQFLLWYDEGEERNRGNFPPRFSGRQFPNYSSELNVNALELEDSALYLCASSLPENQYFGPGTRLLVL.

This sequence joins TRBV19 and TRBJ1-2; 8 bases are a match to TRBD1. This CDR3 has 16 amino acids. The germline V gene encodes CDR1 LNHDA and CDR2 SQIVND (reference sequence). J lost 6 bases, V lost 7 bases, and 16 bases had no gene match. CDR3 region: CASTAPPGQGLDGYTF. The CDR3 region has the DNA TGTGCCAGTACCGCCCCACCTGGACAGGGTTTAGATGGCTACACCTTC. The entire variable domain, with the rest obtained from reference TRBV19 and TRBJ1-2, is as follows: DGGITQSPKYLFRKEGQNVTLSCEQNLNHDAMYWYRQDPGQGLRLIYYSQIVNDFQKGDIAEGYSVSREKKESFPLTVTSAQKNPTAFYLCASTAPPGQGLDGYTFGSGTRLTVV.

The rearrangement links TRBV20-1 to TRBJ2-3; D ambiguous. Germline V lookup: CDR1 DFQATT, CDR2 SNEGSKA (reference sequence). There are 14 residues in the CDR3. V was trimmed by 3 bases and J by 2 bases, leaving 12 bases between them. The CDR3: CSARALTATDTQYF. In nucleotides, the CDR3 is TGCAGTGCTAGGGCCCTTACAGCCACAGATACGCAGTATTTT.

This clonotype was seen ten or more times. The chain carries TRBV28 and TRBJ2-1; D call uncertain. Deletions cut 3 bases from V and 7 bases from J, with 13 bases between. The CDR3 runs 14 residues. Per the germline V gene, CDR1 is MDHEN and CDR2 is SYDVKM. CDR3 nucleotide sequence: TGTGCCAGCAGTTTCGCCCTAGTCGGGAATGAGCAGTTCTTC. Translated: CASSFALVGNEQFF.

At least ten counts were recorded for this clonotype. This chain's CDR3 is CSARSLAGGLTGELFF. As DNA, the CDR3 is TGCAGTGCTAGAAGTCTAGCGGGAGGCCTAACCGGGGAGCTGTTTTTT. The chain links TRBV20-1 to TRBJ2-2; TRBD2 matches at 11 bases. Looked up from germline, CDR1 is DFQATT and CDR2 is SNEGSKA (reference sequence). The CDR3 consists of 16 residues. Unmatched junction bases numbered 7, after V lost 2 bases and J lost 5 bases.

This clonotype has at least ten counts. V gene TRBV20-1 combines with J gene TRBJ1-4, with TRBD1 matching over 9 bases. CDR3 length equals 13 residues. From germline, CDR1 is DFQATT and CDR2 SNEGSKA (reference sequence). V trimming: 6 bases; J trimming: 7 bases; junction bases outside the gene matches: 6. The chain's CDR3 is CSAVRTGAEKLFF. The CDR3 bases are TGCAGTGCCGTACGGACAGGGGCTGAAAAACTGTTTTTT.

This clonotype was seen more than once but under ten times. This rearrangement joins TRBV7-8 to TRBJ1-6; D is possibly TRBD1 (6 bases). The CDR3 sequence is 14 residues long. V was trimmed by 3 bases and J by 7 bases, leaving 10 bases between them. Per the germline V gene, CDR1 is SGHVS and CDR2 is FQNEAQ. The CDR3 DNA sequence: TGTGCCAGCAGCTTCGGACAGTTAAATTCACCCCTCCACTTT. This encodes CASSFGQLNSPLHF.

The sample holds many counts of this clonotype. The chain links TRBV7-3 to TRBJ2-2; unclear D gene. The CDR3 loop spans 12 amino acids. CDR1 is SGHTA, CDR2 FQGTGA, per germline. V gave up 1 base and J gave up 8 bases, with 5 bases separating them. The CDR3 spells CASSLNLGELFF. The CDR3 bases are TGTGCCAGCAGCTTAAACTTAGGGGAGCTGTTTTTT. Variable domain in full (rest from reference TRBV7-3 and TRBJ2-2): GAGVSQTPSNKVTEKGKYVELRCDPISGHTALYWYRQSLGQGPEFLIYFQGTGAADDSGLPNDRFFAVRPEGSVSTLKIQRTERGDSAVYLCASSLNLGELFFGEGSRLTVL.

This clonotype has at least ten counts. The chain links TRBV12-3 or TRBV12-4 to TRBJ1-1; perhaps TRBD1 as D (6 bases). Trimming took 5 bases from V and 4 from J, leaving 20 bases between them. CDR3 size: 16 residues. CDR3: CASSTPHGGGSTEAFF. Here the CDR3 DNA reads TGTGCCAGCAGTACCCCCCACGGGGGCGGGAGCACTGAAGCTTTCTTT.

This clonotype appeared many times. CDR3 nucleotides: TGCGCCAGCAATCCAGGGGATACGCAGTATTTT. Translated: CASNPGDTQYF. This rearrangement joins TRBV5-1 to TRBJ2-3, with a tentative D call TRBD1 (5 bases). V shed 6 bases and J shed 6 bases, with 8 bases lying between them. The CDR3 is 11 residues long. CDR1 is SGHRS and CDR2 is YFSETQ in the germline V gene.